These T cell receptor beta chains were read from a single sample in a study of CD8+CD57+ T cells in acquired aplastic anemia. From the reads, TCRdb called clonotypes with MiXCR, one entry per CDR3 protein. Among roughly 260,000 distinct CDR3 sequences listed, more than 45% were seen once. Sequencing used sorted CD4+, CD8+, or CD8+CD57+ T cells (not recorded which) from PBMCs. Receptor source: a human donor with aplastic anemia. Both conserved end residues are part of each CDR3. The order of the fields is CDR3 length, D gene, J gene, clone size, V gene, CDR3 DNA, CDR3 protein. The D gene is left open where the match is weak. Not all rows give a size; the values are once, few, many and, for expanded clones, a class.

11,.,TRBJ2-3,once,TRBV6-1,TGTGCCAGCAGTCCCGGGGGGCGTCAGTATTTT,CASSPGGRQYF
18,.,TRBJ2-5,.,TRBV24-1,TGTGCCACCAGTGATCCGACGGACAGTTCGGTGGTAAGAGAGACCCAGTACTTC,CATSDPTDSSVVRETQYF
14,.,TRBJ2-7,many,TRBV4-1,TGCGCCAGCAGCCAAGAACGGGGAACCTACGAGCAGTACTTC,CASSQERGTYEQYF
17,TRBD2,TRBJ2-7,.,TRBV7-3,TGTGCCAGCAGCTTCACCCTAGCGGGAGGCCTCTCCTACGAGCAGTACTTC,CASSFTLAGGLSYEQYF
14,.,TRBJ1-4,.,TRBV6-2/TRBV6-3,TGTGCCAGCAGTTACTTCGAAGCAAATGAAAAACTGTTTTTT,CASSYFEANEKLFF
14,.,TRBJ1-5,.,TRBV25-1,TGTGCCAGCAGCGCCACGAGCGGCAATCAGCCCCAGCATTTT,CASSATSGNQPQHF
13,.,TRBJ2-1,many,TRBV20-1,TGCAGTGCTAGGTGGGGTTCCTACAATGAGCAGTTCTTC,CSARWGSYNEQFF
14,TRBD2,TRBJ2-5,.,TRBV7-9,TGTGCCAGCAGCCCGGGAGGGGCCGGGGAGACCCAGTACTTC,CASSPGGAGETQYF
12,.,TRBJ2-7,many,TRBV12-3/TRBV12-4,TGTGCCAGCAGTATAAACCCTTTTGAGCAGTACTTC,CASSINPFEQYF
14,.,TRBJ1-3,few,TRBV6-1,TGTGCCAGCAGTGCACTTGGGCGTGGAAACACCATATATTTT,CASSALGRGNTIYF
18,.,TRBJ1-2,.,TRBV10-3,TGTGCCATCAGGGCTGGGGGTGCGCCAACTGAAGCTAACTATGGCTACACCTTC,CAIRAGGAPTEANYGYTF
16,.,TRBJ1-1,.,TRBV25-1,TGTGCCAGCAGTGATGGGTCTAGGGACGGATACACTGAAGCTTTCTTT,CASSDGSRDGYTEAFF
16,TRBD2,TRBJ2-1,.,TRBV6-4,TGTGCCACCCGCGGTGGTAGCGGGGGGTCATACAATGAGCAGTTCTTC,CATRGGSGGSYNEQFF
17,.,TRBJ1-2,.,TRBV4-3,TGCGCCAGCAGCCCTAGGCAGGGGCCGCCTCCTAACTATGGCTACACCTTC,CASSPRQGPPPNYGYTF
14,TRBD1,TRBJ2-7,few,TRBV27,TGTGCCAGCAGTTTAACAGGGGTTGCCTACGAGCAGTACTTC,CASSLTGVAYEQYF
15,TRBD2,TRBJ2-5,.,TRBV9,TGTGCCAGCAGCGTAGGGACTAGCGGGGGCGAGACCCAGTACTTC,CASSVGTSGGETQYF
12,TRBD2,TRBJ2-7,.,TRBV20-1,TGCAGCTTAGCCGGACTAGGGGACGAGCAGTACTTC,CSLAGLGDEQYF
15,TRBD2,TRBJ2-7,many,TRBV4-2,TGTGCCAGCAGCCAAGATACTAGCGGGAACTACGAGCAGTACTTC,CASSQDTSGNYEQYF
14,.,TRBJ2-7,few,TRBV20-1,TGCAGTGCTATGGGGACGTTTAGTCCCTACGAGCAGTACTTC,CSAMGTFSPYEQYF
13,.,TRBJ2-3,.,TRBV10-3,TGTGCCATCAGTGCCGGCGGTACAGATACGCAGTATTTT,CAISAGGTDTQYF
13,.,TRBJ2-7,many,TRBV20-1,TGCAGTGCAAGTGGTCGGGAATACTACGAGCAGTACTTC,CSASGREYYEQYF
14,TRBD1,TRBJ1-1,.,TRBV12-3/TRBV12-4,TGTGCCAGCAGTTTGGGACAGAAGAACACTGAAGCTTTCTTT,CASSLGQKNTEAFF
12,.,TRBJ1-2,.,TRBV5-1,TGCGCCAGCAGCTCCTGGGACGGAGGCTACACCTTC,CASSSWDGGYTF
12,.,TRBJ1-4,.,TRBV15,TGTGCCACCAGCAGAGACGGGGAAAAACTGTTTTTT,CATSRDGEKLFF